What follows describes a single TCR beta chain. The germline gene is not matched at one end of the junction; a read error may be the cause. These data come from a study of blood T cell repertoires in COVID-19. In the source study's methods: Amplified reference gene primers provided the basis for estimating nucleated cell counts. Libraries were prepared by immunoSEQ multiplex PCR; TCRdb keeps only in-frame clonotypes and omits some of them. V, J and clone size are taken as reported in that table, and D and trimming were inferred from the DNA itself. In the table there are 150,000 or so clones, over 65% of which are singletons. The specimen was peripheral blood. This clonotype was obtained from a woman of 80 years or more with acute or convalescent COVID-19.

The chain's CDR3 is CVSSYPSRAGESSYEQYF. The CDR3 DNA reads as TGTGTCAGCAGTTACCCTTCGAGGGCAGGCGAGAGCTCCTACGAGCAGTACTTC. This chain uses TRBV6-2 or TRBV6-3 with TRBJ2-7, with a weak D call TRBD2 (5 bases). From germline, CDR1 is MNHEY and CDR2 SVGEGT. This CDR3 has 18 residues.